What follows is one T cell receptor (beta chain) and its context. This specimen comes from a study of blood T cell repertoires in COVID-19. In the study overall: The United States, Italy and Spain provided the acute and convalescent COVID-19 samples.

Germline V gene data show CDR1 as MRHNA and CDR2 as SNTAGT. The CDR3 length is 12 residues. With 8 bases clipped from V and 6 bases from J, the junction kept 0 bases outside the gene matches. Using immunoSEQ multiplex PCR, the repertoire was profiled, and TCRdb retains in-frame clones only, with some absent. The repertoire has 150,000 to 200,000 clones, approximately 91% of them found once; the top ten carry approximately 2.1%. V and J are TRBV6-4 and TRBJ2-1; the match to TRBD1 covers 11 bases. Sequenced input: peripheral blood. The sequence was collected from a man between 65 and 85 years old with active or convalescent COVID-19. Written as DNA, the CDR3 is TGTGCCAGCGGGACAGGGGGCAATGAGCAGTTCTTC. Its translation is CASGTGGNEQFF.